This passage covers 3 T cell receptor beta chains from one sample sequenced in a study of lymphopenia after photon versus proton radiotherapy. TCRdb keeps only in-frame clones here, not all; method: immunoSEQ multiplex PCR. The sample has around 30,000 clones, roughly nine tenths seen once; the top ten hold around 6.5%. The sample here was peripheral blood, taken from a patient treated with photon-based radiotherapy. These receptors came from a woman aged 50 to 65 with pancreatic cancer.

This rearrangement joins TRBV14 to TRBJ2-3; D uncertain. This CDR3 spans 14 amino acids. V dropped 4 bases and J dropped 4 bases, with 12 bases sitting between them. Germline assignment: CDR1 SGHDN and CDR2 FVKESK. The CDR3 here is CASSLMSEADTQYF. The CDR3 nucleotides read TGTGCCAGCAGCCTAATGTCCGAGGCAGATACGCAGTATTTT.

About this clone itself: One end of the junction is discordant with germline, which a read error may explain. The V gene is TRBV9, the J gene TRBJ2-1; unclear D gene. The germline gives CDR1 SGDLS, CDR2 YYNGEE. The CDR3 runs 13 residues. CDR3 bases: TGTGCCAGCAGCGTCATCTCCAACAATGAGCAGTTCTTC. Translation gives CASSVISNNEQFF.

V usage is TRBV19 and J usage is TRBJ2-7, with 8 bases that match TRBD1. After removal of 9 bases from V and 3 bases from J, the junction contained 10 bases not matched to a gene. CDR3 size: 14 residues. Per the germline V gene, CDR1 is LNHDA and CDR2 is SQIVND (reference sequence). CDR3: CASSDRGSIYEQYF. The CDR3 nucleotides are TGTGCCAGCAGTGACAGGGGATCTATCTACGAGCAGTACTTC. Based on the CDR3 plus reference TRBV19 and TRBJ2-7, the full variable domain is DGGITQSPKYLFRKEGQNVTLSCEQNLNHDAMYWYRQDPGQGLRLIYYSQIVNDFQKGDIAEGYSVSREKKESFPLTVTSAQKNPTAFYLCASSDRGSIYEQYFGPGTRLTVT.